This TCR beta chain was recovered during a study of a mutant IDH1 vaccine in newly diagnosed glioma. The wider study: Patients' prior therapy spanned radiotherapy, temozolomide, or both; most underwent both.

Clones were sequenced by immunoSEQ multiplex PCR, and TCRdb holds only the in-frame ones, with some missing. The table includes around 120,000 clones, over 75% detected once. Noted time point: week 11, during vaccination. Doses of 300 ug of mutant IDH1 20-mer peptide were given with topical imiquimod. Donors had new WHO grade 3 or 4 IDH1-mutant, ATRX-lost astrocytomas. Germline CDR1 MNHNS, CDR2 SASEGT. The CDR3 is made up of 15 amino acids. The trim removed 3 bases at V and 4 bases at J, leaving 8 bases unmatched. As for this clone: Its antigen is undetermined.

The source of this sequence is a man aged 35 to 55 with glioma. The rearrangement uses TRBV6-1 and TRBJ2-7, with 8 bases aligning to TRBD1. Sequencing was performed on PBMCs, taken from a glioma patient whose treatment included an IDH1 peptide vaccine. CDR3 in DNA: TGTGCCAGCAGTGACCCAAGGACAGGGCGGTACGAGCAGTACTTC. Protein: CASSDPRTGRYEQYF.